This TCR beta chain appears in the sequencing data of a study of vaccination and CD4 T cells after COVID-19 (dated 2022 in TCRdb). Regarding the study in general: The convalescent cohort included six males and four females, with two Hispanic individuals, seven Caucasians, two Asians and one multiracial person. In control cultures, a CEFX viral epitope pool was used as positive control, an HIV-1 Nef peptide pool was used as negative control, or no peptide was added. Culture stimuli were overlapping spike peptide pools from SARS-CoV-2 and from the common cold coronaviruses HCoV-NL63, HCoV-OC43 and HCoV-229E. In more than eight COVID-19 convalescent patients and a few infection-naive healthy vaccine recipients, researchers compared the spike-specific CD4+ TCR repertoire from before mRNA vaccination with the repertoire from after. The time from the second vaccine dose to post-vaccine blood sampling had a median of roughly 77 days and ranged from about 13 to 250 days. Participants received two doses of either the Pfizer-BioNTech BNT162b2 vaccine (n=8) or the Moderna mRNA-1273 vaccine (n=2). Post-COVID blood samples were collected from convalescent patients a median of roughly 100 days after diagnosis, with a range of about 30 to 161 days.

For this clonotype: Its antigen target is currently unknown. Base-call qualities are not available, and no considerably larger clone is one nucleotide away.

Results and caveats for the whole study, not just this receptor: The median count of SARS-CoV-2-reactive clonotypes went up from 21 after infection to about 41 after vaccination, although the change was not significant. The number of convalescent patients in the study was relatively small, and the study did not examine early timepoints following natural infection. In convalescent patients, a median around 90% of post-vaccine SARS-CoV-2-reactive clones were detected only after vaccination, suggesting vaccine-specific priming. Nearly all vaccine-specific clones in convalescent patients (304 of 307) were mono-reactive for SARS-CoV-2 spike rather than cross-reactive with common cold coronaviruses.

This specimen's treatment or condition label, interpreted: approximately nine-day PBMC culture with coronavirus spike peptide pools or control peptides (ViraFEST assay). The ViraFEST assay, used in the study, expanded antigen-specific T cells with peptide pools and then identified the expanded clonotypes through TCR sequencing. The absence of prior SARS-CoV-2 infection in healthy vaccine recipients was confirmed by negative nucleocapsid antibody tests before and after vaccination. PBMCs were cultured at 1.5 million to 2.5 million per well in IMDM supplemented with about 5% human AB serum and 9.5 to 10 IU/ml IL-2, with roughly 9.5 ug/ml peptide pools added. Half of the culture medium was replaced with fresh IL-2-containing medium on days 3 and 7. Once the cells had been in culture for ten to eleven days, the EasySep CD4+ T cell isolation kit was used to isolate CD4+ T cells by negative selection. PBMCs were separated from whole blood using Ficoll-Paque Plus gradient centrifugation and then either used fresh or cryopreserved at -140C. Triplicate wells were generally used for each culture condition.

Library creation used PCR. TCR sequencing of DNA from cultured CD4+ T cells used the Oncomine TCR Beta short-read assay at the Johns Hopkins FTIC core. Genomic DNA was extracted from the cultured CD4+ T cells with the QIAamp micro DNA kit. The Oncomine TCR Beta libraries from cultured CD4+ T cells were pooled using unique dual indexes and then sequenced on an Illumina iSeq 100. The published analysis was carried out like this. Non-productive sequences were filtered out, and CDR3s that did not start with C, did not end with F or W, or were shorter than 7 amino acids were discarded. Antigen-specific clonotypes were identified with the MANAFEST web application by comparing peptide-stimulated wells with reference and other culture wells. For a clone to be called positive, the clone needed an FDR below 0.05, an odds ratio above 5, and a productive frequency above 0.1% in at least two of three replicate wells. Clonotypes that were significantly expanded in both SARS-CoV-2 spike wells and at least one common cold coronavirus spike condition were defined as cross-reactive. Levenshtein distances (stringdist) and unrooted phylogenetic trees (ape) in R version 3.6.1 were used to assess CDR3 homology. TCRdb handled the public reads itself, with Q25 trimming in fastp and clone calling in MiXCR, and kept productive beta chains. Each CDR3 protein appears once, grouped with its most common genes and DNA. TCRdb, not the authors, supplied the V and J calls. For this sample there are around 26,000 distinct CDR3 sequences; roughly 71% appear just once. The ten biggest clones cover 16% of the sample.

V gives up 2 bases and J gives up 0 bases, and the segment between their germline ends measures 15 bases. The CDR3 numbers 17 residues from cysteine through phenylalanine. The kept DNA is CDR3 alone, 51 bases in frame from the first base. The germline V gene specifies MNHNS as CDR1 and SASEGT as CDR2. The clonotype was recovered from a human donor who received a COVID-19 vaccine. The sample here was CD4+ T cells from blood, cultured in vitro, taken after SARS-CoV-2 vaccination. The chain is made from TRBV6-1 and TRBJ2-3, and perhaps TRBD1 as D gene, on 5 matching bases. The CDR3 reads CASSENPGSSSTDTQYF. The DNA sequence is TGTGCCAGCAGTGAAAACCCAGGGTCCTCTAGCACAGATACGCAGTATTTT.